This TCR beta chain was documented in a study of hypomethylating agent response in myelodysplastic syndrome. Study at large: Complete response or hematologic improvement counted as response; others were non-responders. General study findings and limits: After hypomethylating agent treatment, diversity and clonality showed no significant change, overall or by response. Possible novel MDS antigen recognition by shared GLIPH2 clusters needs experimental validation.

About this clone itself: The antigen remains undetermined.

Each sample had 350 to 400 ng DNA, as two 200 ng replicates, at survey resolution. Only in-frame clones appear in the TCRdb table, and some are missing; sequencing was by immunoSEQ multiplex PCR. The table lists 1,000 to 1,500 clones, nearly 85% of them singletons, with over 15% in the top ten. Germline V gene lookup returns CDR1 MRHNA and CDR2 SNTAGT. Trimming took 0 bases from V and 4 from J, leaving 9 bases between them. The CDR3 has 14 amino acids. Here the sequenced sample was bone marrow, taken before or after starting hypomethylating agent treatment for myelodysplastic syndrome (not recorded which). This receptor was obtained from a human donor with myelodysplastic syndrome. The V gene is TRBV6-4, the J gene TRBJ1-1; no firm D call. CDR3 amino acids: CASSDSVAGTEAFF. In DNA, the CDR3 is TGTGCCAGCAGTGACTCGGTAGCGGGCACTGAAGCTTTCTTT.